This T cell receptor (beta chain) was found in a study of cytomegalovirus exposure and HLA in healthy donors. In germline, CDR1 is KGHSH, CDR2 LQKENI. The ends lost 3 bases at V and 5 bases at J; junction bases unmatched: 4. This CDR3 contains 14 residues. It was with 60 Vbeta and 13 Jbeta primers that the PCR ran. TCRdb's copy holds only in-frame clones and misses some; the assay was immunoSEQ multiplex PCR. Altogether 90,000 or so clones are present, 55% to 85% being singletons, with the ten largest covering approximately 16%. The clonotype was recovered from a woman between 18 and 29 years old in good health and CMV-seropositive. The source material was PBMCs. V gene TRBV18 combines with J gene TRBJ1-5, with 7 bases matching TRBD1. The CDR3 sequence: CASSPGTAYQPQHF. As DNA, the CDR3 is TGTGCCAGCTCACCCGGGACAGCATATCAGCCCCAGCATTTT.